The present T cell receptor beta chain was sequenced within a study of blood T cells in healthy people across ages. Background on the study: The template switching approach captured approximately one barcoded beta molecule for every two T cells.

In each sample, at least 6.5 million PBMCs were isolated. Then a second PCR, running about 7 to 11 cycles, was carried out with a sample-barcoded 5' primer and a J-beta primer mix. TCRdb called the 5' RACE reads again in MiXCR, with one record for every CDR3 protein. Here the sample spans about 760,000 distinct CDR3 sequences, about 25% being singletons. Germline V lookup: CDR1 KGHDR, CDR2 SFDVKD. V was shortened by 10 bases and J by 3 bases, with 26 bases between the two germline ends. This CDR3 region has 17 residues. Separately, the same data were catalogued under a study of T cells of mothers and their children. That source reports: Related and unrelated pairs show TCR recombination output that thymic selection shapes similarly.

Source material: blood. The V call is TRBV24-1, the J call TRBJ1-1; D possibly corresponds to TRBD1 (5 bases). The sequence derives from a boy younger than 18 in good health. CDR3 in amino acids: CATPIAWGKRSYTEAFF. The CDR3 DNA sequence: TGTGCCACTCCTATTGCCTGGGGGAAACGGAGTTACACTGAAGCTTTCTTT.